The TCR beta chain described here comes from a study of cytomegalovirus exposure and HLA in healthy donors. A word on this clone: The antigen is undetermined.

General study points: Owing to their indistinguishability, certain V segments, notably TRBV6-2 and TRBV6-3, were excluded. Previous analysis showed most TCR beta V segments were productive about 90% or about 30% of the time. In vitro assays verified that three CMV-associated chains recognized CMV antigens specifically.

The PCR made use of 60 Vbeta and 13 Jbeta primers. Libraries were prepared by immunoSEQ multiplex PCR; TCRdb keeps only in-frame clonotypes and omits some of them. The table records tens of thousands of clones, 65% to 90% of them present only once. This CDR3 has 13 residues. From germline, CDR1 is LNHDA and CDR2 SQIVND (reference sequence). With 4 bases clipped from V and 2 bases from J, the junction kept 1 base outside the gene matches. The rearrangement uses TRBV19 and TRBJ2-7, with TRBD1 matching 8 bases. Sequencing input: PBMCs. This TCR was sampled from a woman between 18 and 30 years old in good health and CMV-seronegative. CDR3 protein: CASSTQGAYEQYF. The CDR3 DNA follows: TGTGCCAGTAGTACACAGGGGGCCTACGAGCAGTACTTC. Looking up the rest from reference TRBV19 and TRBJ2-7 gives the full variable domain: DGGITQSPKYLFRKEGQNVTLSCEQNLNHDAMYWYRQDPGQGLRLIYYSQIVNDFQKGDIAEGYSVSREKKESFPLTVTSAQKNPTAFYLCASSTQGAYEQYFGPGTRLTVT.